The 8 T cell receptor beta chains below were found in one sample sequenced in a study of identical twins. TCRdb re-called the 5' RACE reads through MiXCR, storing one row per CDR3 protein. Of more than 650,000 distinct CDR3 sequences in the sample, 6.1% were seen once. The material sequenced was naive T cells sorted from blood. These receptor sequences come from a man aged 18 to 29 in good health.

This clonotype has a count of ten or more. The chain uses TRBV11-2 and TRBJ2-5; D is ambiguous. This CDR3 is 12 amino acids long. CDR1 and CDR2 (germline): SGHAT, FQNNGV. The V and J ends lost 0 bases and 7 bases respectively, with 6 bases between them. CDR3 in DNA: TGTGCCAGCAGCTTAGATACGAGGACCCAGTACTTC. The encoded protein is CASSLDTRTQYF.

This sequence joins TRBV7-3 and TRBJ2-1; D is possibly TRBD2 (5 bases). The V and J ends lost 1 base and 4 bases respectively, with 11 bases between them. The CDR3 is 15 residues long. Per the germline V gene, CDR1 is SGHTA and CDR2 is FQGTGA. CDR3 sequence: CASSLIGKLYNEQFF. DNA for the CDR3: TGTGCCAGCAGCTTAATCGGGAAACTATACAATGAGCAGTTCTTC.

V gene TRBV20-1 combines with J gene TRBJ2-6, with TRBD1 as a possible D gene (5 bases). The CDR3 extends over 16 amino acids. CDR1 and CDR2 from the germline V gene are DFQATT and SNEGSKA (reference sequence). The ends were cut back, 3 bases at V and 0 bases at J, with 12 bases in the middle. Here the CDR3 reads CSARETVFSGANVLTF. The DNA of the CDR3 is TGCAGTGCTAGGGAGACAGTCTTCTCTGGGGCCAACGTCCTGACTTTC.

In this sample, this clonotype turned up a few times. The rearrangement links TRBV12-3 or TRBV12-4 to TRBJ2-2, with a possible D match to TRBD1 (7 bases). The CDR3 runs 18 residues. Trimming took off 6 bases at V and 6 bases at J, with 26 bases between the two ends. CDR3 sequence reads: CASSSDRTGGRHAGELFF. The CDR3 DNA reads TGTGCCAGCAGCTCGGACAGGACCGGGGGCCGCCACGCCGGGGAGCTGTTTTTT.

This clonotype has a handful of counts. The chain couples TRBV4-2 to TRBJ2-5, with D perhaps TRBD1 (5 bases). The CDR3 is 15 amino acids. CDR1 and CDR2 from the germline V gene are LGHNA and YNFKEQ. Trimming stripped 0 bases from V and 4 bases from J, with 12 bases between. The chain's CDR3 is CASSQDGPGRETQYF. The CDR3 DNA reads TGTGCCAGCAGCCAAGATGGGCCAGGGCGAGAGACCCAGTACTTC.

There are many counts of this clonotype. The chain carries TRBV5-8 and TRBJ2-1; D is possibly TRBD1 or TRBD2 (5 bases each). V lost 0 bases to trimming and J lost 3 bases, with 13 bases between them. The CDR3 has 16 amino acids. CDR1 and CDR2 (germline): SGHTS, YDEGEE. CDR3 loop: CASSLGGTTLYNEQFF. DNA for the CDR3: TGTGCCAGCAGCTTGGGTGGGACCACTCTCTACAATGAGCAGTTCTTC.

This sequence joins TRBV28 and TRBJ2-7; 8 nucleotides agree with TRBD1. J gave up 2 bases and V 7 bases, and 7 bases lay outside the gene matches. The length of the CDR3 is 14 residues. Germline lookup yields CDR1 MDHEN and CDR2 SYDVKM. The CDR3 reads CASIHGTGTYEQYF. CDR3 coding DNA: TGTGCCAGCATACATGGGACAGGCACCTACGAGCAGTACTTC.

In this sample, this clonotype turned up many times. The chain is built from TRBV10-3 and TRBJ2-7, with D hard to call. The germline CDR1 and CDR2 sequences are ENHRY and SYGVKD. CDR3 length: 11 residues. V lost 10 bases to trimming and J lost 4 bases, with 11 bases between them. This CDR3 reads CATGPAYEQYF. CDR3 coding DNA: TGTGCCACCGGACCGGCGTACGAGCAGTACTTC.